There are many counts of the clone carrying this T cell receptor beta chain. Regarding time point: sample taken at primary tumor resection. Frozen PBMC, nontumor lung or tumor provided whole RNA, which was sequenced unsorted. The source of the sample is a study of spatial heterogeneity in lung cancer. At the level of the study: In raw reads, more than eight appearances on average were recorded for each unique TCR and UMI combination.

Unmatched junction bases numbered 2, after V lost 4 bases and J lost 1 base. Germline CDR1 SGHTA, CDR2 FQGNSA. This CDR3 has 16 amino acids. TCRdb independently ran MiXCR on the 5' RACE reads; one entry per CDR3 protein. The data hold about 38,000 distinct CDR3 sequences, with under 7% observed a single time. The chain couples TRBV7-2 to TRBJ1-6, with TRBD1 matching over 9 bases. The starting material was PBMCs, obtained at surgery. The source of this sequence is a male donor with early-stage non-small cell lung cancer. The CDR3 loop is CASSWTGVSYNSPLHF. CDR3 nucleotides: TGTGCCAGCAGCTGGACAGGGGTATCCTATAATTCACCCCTCCACTTT. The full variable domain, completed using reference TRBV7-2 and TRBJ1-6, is GAGVSQSPSNKVTEKGKDVELRCDPISGHTALYWYRQSLGQGLEFLIYFQGNSAPDKSGLPSDRFSAERTGGSVSTLTIQRTQQEDSAVYLCASSWTGVSYNSPLHFGNGTRLTVT.